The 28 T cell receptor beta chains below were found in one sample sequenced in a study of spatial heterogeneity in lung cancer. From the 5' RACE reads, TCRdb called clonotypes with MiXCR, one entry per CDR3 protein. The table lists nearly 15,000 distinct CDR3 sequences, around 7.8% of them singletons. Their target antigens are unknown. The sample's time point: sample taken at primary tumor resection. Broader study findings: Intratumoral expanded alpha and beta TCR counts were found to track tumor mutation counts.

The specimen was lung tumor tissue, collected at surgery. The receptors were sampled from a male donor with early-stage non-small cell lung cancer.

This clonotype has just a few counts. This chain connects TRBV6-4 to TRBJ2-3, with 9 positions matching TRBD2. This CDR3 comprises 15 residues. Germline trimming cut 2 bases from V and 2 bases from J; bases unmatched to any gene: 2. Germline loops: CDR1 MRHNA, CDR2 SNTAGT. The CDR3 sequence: CASSDAGGHTDTQYF. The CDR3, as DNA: TGTGCCAGCAGTGACGCGGGGGGGCACACAGATACGCAGTATTTT.

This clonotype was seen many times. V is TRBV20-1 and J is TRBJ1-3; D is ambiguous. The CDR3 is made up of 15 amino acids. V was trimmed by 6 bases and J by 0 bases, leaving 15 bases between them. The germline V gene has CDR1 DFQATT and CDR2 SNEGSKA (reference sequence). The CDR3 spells CSAKGPAYSGNTIYF. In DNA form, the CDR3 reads TGCAGTGCGAAAGGACCCGCTTACTCTGGAAACACCATATATTTT.

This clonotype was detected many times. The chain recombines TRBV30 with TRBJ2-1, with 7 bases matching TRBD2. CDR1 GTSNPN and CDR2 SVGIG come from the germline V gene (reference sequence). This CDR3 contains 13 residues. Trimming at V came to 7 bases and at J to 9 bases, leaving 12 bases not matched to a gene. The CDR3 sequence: CASTRETFGEQFF. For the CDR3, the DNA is TGTGCCTCGACGCGGGAGACCTTCGGTGAGCAGTTCTTC.

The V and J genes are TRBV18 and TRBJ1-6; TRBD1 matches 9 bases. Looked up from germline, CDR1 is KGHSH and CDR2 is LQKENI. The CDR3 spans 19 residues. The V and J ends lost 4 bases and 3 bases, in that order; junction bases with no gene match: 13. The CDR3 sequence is CASSLSTLDRGNYNSPLHF. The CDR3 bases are TGTGCCAGCTCACTTAGCACCCTGGACAGGGGAAACTATAATTCACCCCTCCACTTT.

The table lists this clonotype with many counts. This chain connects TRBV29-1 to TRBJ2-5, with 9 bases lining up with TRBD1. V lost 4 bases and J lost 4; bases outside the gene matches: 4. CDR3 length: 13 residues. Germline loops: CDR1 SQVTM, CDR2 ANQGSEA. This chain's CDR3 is CSVGTGGVETQYF. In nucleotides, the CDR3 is TGCAGCGTTGGTACAGGGGGCGTAGAGACCCAGTACTTC. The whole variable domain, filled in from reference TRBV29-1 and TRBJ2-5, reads SAVISQKPSRDICQRGTSLTIQCQVDSQVTMMFWYRQQPGQSLTLIATANQGSEATYESGFVIDKFPISRPNLTFSTLTVSNMSPEDSSIYLCSVGTGGVETQYFGPGTRLLVL.

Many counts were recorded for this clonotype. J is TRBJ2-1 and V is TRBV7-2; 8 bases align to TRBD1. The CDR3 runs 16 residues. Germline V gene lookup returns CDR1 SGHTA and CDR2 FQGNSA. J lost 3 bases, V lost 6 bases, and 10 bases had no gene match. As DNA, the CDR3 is TGTGCCAGCAGTCGAACCGACAGGGGATTCTACAATGAGCAGTTCTTC. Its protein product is CASSRTDRGFYNEQFF.

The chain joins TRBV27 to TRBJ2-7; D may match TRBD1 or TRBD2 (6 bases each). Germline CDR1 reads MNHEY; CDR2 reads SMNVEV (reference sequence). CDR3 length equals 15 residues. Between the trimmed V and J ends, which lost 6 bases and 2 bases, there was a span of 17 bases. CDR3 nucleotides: TGTGCCAGCAGGCGAGGGGGAGGTCGTCCCTACGAGCAGTACTTC. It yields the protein CASRRGGGRPYEQYF.

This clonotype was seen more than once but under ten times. CDR3 loop: CASSSRDPFLDSNQPQHF. The DNA for the CDR3 is TGTGCCAGCAGTTCCCGGGACCCATTTCTTGATAGCAATCAGCCCCAGCATTTT. This rearrangement joins TRBV6-5 to TRBJ1-5; D possibly corresponds to TRBD1 (5 bases). Trimming removed 4 bases at V and 0 bases at J, with 19 bases between. CDR1 and CDR2 from the germline V gene are MNHEY and SVGAGI. The CDR3 spans 18 residues.

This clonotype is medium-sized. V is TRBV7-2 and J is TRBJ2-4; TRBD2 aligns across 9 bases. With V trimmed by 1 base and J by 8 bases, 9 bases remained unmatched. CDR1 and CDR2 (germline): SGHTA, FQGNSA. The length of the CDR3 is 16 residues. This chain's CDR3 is CASSLGFAGGPDIQYF. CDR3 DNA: TGTGCCAGCAGCTTAGGATTTGCGGGAGGGCCAGACATTCAGTACTTC.

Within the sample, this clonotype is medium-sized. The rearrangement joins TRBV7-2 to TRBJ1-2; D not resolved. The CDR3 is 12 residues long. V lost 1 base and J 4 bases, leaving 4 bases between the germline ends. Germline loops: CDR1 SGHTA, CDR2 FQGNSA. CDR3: CASSLGVYGYTF. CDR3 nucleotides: TGTGCCAGCAGCTTAGGGGTCTATGGCTACACCTTC.

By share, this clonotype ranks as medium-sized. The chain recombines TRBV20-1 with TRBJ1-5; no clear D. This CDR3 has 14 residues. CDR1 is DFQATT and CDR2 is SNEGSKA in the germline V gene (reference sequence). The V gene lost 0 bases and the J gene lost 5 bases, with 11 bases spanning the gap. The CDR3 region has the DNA TGCAGTGCTAGAGATAACTCCGTGTATCAGCCCCAGCATTTT. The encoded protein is CSARDNSVYQPQHF.

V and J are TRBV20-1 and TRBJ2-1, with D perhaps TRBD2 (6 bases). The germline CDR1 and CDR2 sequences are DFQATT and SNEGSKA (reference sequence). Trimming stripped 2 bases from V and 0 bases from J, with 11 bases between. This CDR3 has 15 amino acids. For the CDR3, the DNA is TGCAGTGCTAGATCTCCGGGGGTCTCCTACAATGAGCAGTTCTTC. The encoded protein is CSARSPGVSYNEQFF.

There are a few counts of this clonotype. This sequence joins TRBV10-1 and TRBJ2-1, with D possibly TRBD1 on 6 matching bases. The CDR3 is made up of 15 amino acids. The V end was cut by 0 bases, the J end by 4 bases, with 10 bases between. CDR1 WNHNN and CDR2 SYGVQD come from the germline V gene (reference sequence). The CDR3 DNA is TGCGCCAGCAGTGAGTCGGGGACAAAATACAATGAGCAGTTCTTC. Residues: CASSESGTKYNEQFF.

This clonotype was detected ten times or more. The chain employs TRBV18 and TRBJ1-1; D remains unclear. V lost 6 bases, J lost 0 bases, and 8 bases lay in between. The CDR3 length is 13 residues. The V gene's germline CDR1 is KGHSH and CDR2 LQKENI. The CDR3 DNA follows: TGTGCCAGCTCTATGGAACTGAACACTGAAGCTTTCTTT. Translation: CASSMELNTEAFF.

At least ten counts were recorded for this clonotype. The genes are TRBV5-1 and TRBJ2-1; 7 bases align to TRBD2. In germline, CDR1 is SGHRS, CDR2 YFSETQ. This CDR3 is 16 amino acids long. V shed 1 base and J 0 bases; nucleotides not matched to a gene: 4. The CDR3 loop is CASSLFGDYSYNEQFF. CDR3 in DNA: TGCGCCAGCAGCTTGTTCGGGGACTACTCCTACAATGAGCAGTTCTTC.

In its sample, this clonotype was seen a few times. CDR3 region: CASSTRTERNTEAFF. For the CDR3, the DNA is TGTGCCAGCTCAACTAGGACGGAAAGGAACACTGAAGCTTTCTTT. The chain recombines TRBV18 with TRBJ1-1, with D hard to call. Germline V gene sequence: CDR1 KGHSH, CDR2 LQKENI. The V and J ends lost 5 bases and 1 base respectively, with 14 bases between them. The CDR3 is 15 residues long.

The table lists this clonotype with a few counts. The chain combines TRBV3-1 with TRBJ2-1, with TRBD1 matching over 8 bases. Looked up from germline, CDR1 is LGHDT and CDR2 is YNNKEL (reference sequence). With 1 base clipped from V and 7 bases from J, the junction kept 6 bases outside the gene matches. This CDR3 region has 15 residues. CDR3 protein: CASSQGQGARNEQFF. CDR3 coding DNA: TGTGCCAGCAGCCAAGGCCAGGGGGCGAGGAATGAGCAGTTCTTC.

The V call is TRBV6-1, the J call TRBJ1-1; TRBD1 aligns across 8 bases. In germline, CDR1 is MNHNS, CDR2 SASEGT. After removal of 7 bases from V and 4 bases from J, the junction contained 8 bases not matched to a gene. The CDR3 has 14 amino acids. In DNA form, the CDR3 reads TGTGCCAGCATCGTACAGGGGGGGACCACTGAAGCTTTCTTT. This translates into CASIVQGGTTEAFF.

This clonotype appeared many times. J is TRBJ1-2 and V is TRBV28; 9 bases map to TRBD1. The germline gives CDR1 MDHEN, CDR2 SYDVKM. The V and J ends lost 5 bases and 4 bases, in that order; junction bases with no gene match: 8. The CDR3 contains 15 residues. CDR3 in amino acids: CASSPNRGQGYGYTF. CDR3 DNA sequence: TGTGCCAGCAGTCCTAACAGGGGGCAAGGCTATGGCTACACCTTC.

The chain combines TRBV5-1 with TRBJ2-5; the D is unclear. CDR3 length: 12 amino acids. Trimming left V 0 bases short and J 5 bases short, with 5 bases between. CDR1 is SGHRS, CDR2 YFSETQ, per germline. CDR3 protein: CASSLVRETQYF. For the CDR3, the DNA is TGCGCCAGCAGCTTGGTCAGGGAGACCCAGTACTTC.

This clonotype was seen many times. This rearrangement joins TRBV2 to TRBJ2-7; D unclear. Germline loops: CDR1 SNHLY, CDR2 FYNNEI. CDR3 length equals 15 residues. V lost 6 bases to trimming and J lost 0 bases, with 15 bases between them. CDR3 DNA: TGTGCCAGCAGCCCCGGGCAGGCCACCTCCTACGAGCAGTACTTC. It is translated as CASSPGQATSYEQYF.

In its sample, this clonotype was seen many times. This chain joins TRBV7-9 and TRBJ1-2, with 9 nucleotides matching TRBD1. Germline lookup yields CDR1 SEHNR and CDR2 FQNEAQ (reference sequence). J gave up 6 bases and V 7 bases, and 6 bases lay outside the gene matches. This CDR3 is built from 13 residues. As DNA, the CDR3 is TGTGCCAGCACCAGGACAGGGGCGCATGGCTACACCTTC. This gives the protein CASTRTGAHGYTF.

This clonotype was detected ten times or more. CDR3 bases: TGCGCCAGCAGCCAACCCAGGGAAGGAGAAAAACTGTTTTTT. This sequence encodes CASSQPREGEKLFF. The V and J genes are TRBV4-1 and TRBJ1-4; D is perhaps TRBD1 (5 bases). The CDR3 consists of 14 residues. Germline V gene data show CDR1 as MGHRA and CDR2 as YSYEKL. The V end lost 2 bases, the J end lost 8 bases, and 12 bases lay between the germline ends.

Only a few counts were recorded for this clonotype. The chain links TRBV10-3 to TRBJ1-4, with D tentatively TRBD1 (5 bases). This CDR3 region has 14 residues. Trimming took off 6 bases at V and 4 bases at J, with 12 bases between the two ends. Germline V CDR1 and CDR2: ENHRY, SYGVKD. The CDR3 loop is CAIRGTASNEKLFF. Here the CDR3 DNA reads TGTGCCATCAGGGGGACCGCCAGTAATGAAAAACTGTTTTTT.

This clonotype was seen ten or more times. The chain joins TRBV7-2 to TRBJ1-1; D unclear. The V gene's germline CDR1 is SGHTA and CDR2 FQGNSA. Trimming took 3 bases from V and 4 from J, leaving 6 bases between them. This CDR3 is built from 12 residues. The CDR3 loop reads CASSLWSTEAFF. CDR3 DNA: TGTGCCAGCAGCTTGTGGAGCACTGAAGCTTTCTTT.

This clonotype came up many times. The CDR3 reads CASKFVQTLNQPQHF. The DNA of the CDR3 is TGTGCCAGCAAGTTTGTACAGACACTCAATCAGCCCCAGCATTTT. The chain recombines TRBV6-2 or TRBV6-3 with TRBJ1-5; D remains ambiguous. The CDR3 sequence is 15 residues long. Germline V lookup: CDR1 MNHEY, CDR2 SVGEGT. Between the trimmed V and J ends, which lost 7 bases and 3 bases, there was a span of 16 bases.

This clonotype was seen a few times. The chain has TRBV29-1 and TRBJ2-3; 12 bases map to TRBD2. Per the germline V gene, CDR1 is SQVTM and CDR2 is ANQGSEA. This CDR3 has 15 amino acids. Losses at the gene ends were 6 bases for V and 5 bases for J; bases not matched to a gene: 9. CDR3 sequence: CSVTHSSGREDTQYF. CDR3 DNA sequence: TGCAGCGTCACCCATTCTAGCGGGAGGGAAGATACGCAGTATTTT.

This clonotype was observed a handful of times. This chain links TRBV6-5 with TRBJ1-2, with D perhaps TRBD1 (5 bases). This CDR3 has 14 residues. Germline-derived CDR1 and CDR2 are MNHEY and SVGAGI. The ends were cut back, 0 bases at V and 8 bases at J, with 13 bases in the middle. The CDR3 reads CASSYSRQGIGYTF. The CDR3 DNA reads TGTGCCAGCAGTTACTCTCGTCAGGGAATCGGCTACACCTTC.